The 30 T cell receptor beta chains listed next were all sequenced from one sample in a study of T cell clones after liver transplantation. Generated by immunoSEQ multiplex PCR, the TCRdb table keeps only in-frame clones and is missing some. The data contain roughly 100,000 clones, about 81% of them singletons. The input for sequencing was CD4+ T cells from blood, taken 45 to 50 months after liver transplant. The source is a human patient who received a liver transplant. Some T cells may have originated in the graft donor.

The V gene is TRBV27, the J gene TRBJ2-5, with TRBD2 matching 7 bases. CDR3 length: 16 residues. Trimming removed 7 bases from V and 5 bases from J; junction bases left unmatched: 16. CDR1 is MNHEY, CDR2 SMNVEV, per germline (reference sequence). The CDR3 DNA follows: TGTGCCAGCAAAGCGAGCGGGGCGACTTTGAAGGAGACCCAGTACTTC. Protein product: CASKASGATLKETQYF.

This clone showed up just a few times. The J gene is TRBJ2-7, the V gene TRBV4-2, with TRBD2 matching over 14 bases. This CDR3 spans 16 amino acids. V shed 0 bases, J shed 5 bases, and the junction held 3 bases outside the gene matches. The V gene's germline CDR1 is LGHNA and CDR2 YNFKEQ. CDR3 loop: CASSQDRGLAGDEQYF. Written as DNA, the CDR3 is TGTGCCAGCAGCCAAGATAGGGGACTAGCGGGAGACGAGCAGTACTTC.

The gene calls are TRBV2 and TRBJ1-6, with D perhaps matching TRBD1 (5 bases). The CDR3 runs to 15 residues. Germline V gene sequence: CDR1 SNHLY, CDR2 FYNNEI. Trimming removed 9 bases from V and 0 bases from J, with 12 bases in between. DNA of the CDR3: TGTGCCAGTCCAGGGTCCAGCTCCTATAATTCACCCCTCCACTTT. Translated: CASPGSSSYNSPLHF.

This clone was counted between two and nine times. The chain joins TRBV11-2 to TRBJ2-6; tentatively, D is TRBD2 (6 bases). V was shortened by 5 bases and J by 1 base, with 18 bases between the two germline ends. In germline, CDR1 is SGHAT, CDR2 FQNNGV. The CDR3 length is 18 residues. CDR3 in amino acids: CASSPRTMRGSGANVLTF. In nucleotides, the CDR3 is TGTGCCAGCAGCCCGAGGACAATGCGGGGTTCTGGGGCCAACGTCCTGACTTTC.

The chain has TRBV11-2 and TRBJ1-2, with TRBD1 matching over 9 bases. The CDR3 is 13 amino acids. The V segment lost 4 bases and the J segment 7 bases; nucleotides outside the gene matches: 4. Germline CDR1 reads SGHAT; CDR2 reads FQNNGV. Here the CDR3 DNA reads TGTGCCAGCAGCTCGGACAGGGGTTTTGGCTACACCTTC. The encoded protein is CASSSDRGFGYTF.

This sequence joins TRBV14 and TRBJ2-7; D gene ambiguous. This CDR3 spans 12 amino acids. Germline V lookup: CDR1 SGHDN, CDR2 FVKESK. V lost 0 bases and J lost 4, with 4 bases in between. CDR3 protein: CASSQEEYEQYF. The CDR3 DNA follows: TGTGCCAGCAGCCAAGAGGAATACGAGCAGTACTTC.

V gene TRBV2 combines with J gene TRBJ1-1; TRBD1 might be the D (6 bases). Germline V gene sequence: CDR1 SNHLY, CDR2 FYNNEI. The CDR3 is made up of 13 amino acids. V lost 4 bases to trimming and J lost 5 bases, with 11 bases between them. CDR3 protein: CASSAPGATEAFF. The CDR3 DNA is TGTGCCAGCAGTGCCCCAGGGGCGACTGAAGCTTTCTTT.

The chain carries TRBV14 and TRBJ1-2; D uncertain. The length of the CDR3 is 14 residues. V was clipped by 0 bases and J by 4 bases, with 9 bases between them. In germline, CDR1 is SGHDN, CDR2 FVKESK. CDR3 DNA: TGTGCCAGCAGCCAAGATAGGATCGCCTATGGCTACACCTTC. This gives the protein CASSQDRIAYGYTF.

The chain uses TRBV7-3 and TRBJ2-5; D is perhaps TRBD2 (5 bases). The CDR3 length is 14 residues. V lost 5 bases, J lost 5 bases, and 15 bases lay in between. Germline values: CDR1 SGHTA, CDR2 FQGTGA. Written as DNA, the CDR3 is TGTGCCAGCAGCCCAAATGGCCCGGGGGAGACCCAGTACTTC. It is translated as CASSPNGPGETQYF.

V gene TRBV10-3 combines with J gene TRBJ2-5; D gene uncertain. This CDR3 contains 15 residues. V was clipped by 4 bases and J by 4 bases, with 16 bases between them. Germline V gene lookup returns CDR1 ENHRY and CDR2 SYGVKD. The DNA of the CDR3 is TGTGCCATCAGTGGGGCAGGCCCCGAAGGAGAGACCCAGTACTTC. It yields the protein CAISGAGPEGETQYF.

In its sample, this clone was seen once. The V gene is TRBV6-5, the J gene TRBJ1-1; 7 bases align to TRBD1. V lost 7 bases to trimming and J lost 8 bases; unmatched junction nucleotides: 4. The V gene's germline CDR1 is MNHEY and CDR2 SVGAGI. The length of the CDR3 is 11 residues. CDR3 region: CASNQGGEAFF. In DNA, the CDR3 is TGTGCCAGCAACCAGGGGGGGGAAGCTTTCTTT.

V gene TRBV7-2 combines with J gene TRBJ1-2; 7 bases line up with TRBD1. The CDR3 contains 14 residues. Germline loops: CDR1 SGHTA, CDR2 FQGNSA. V shed 1 base and J 6 bases; nucleotides not matched to a gene: 5. CDR3 amino acids: CASSLVYRGNGYTF. CDR3 DNA sequence: TGTGCCAGCAGCTTAGTATACAGGGGAAATGGCTACACCTTC.

The chain has TRBV2 and TRBJ1-4; the D gene is possibly TRBD1 (5 bases). This CDR3 spans 15 amino acids. V lost 5 bases and J 0 bases, leaving 10 bases between the germline ends. The V gene's germline CDR1 is SNHLY and CDR2 FYNNEI. The DNA for the CDR3 is TGTGCCAGCAGTACAGGCCCCCCAACTAATGAAAAACTGTTTTTT. Its translation is CASSTGPPTNEKLFF.

This chain connects TRBV6-5 to TRBJ2-1; 7 nucleotides agree with TRBD2. CDR1 and CDR2 (germline): MNHEY, SVGAGI. V trimming: 0 bases; J trimming: 5 bases; junction bases outside the gene matches: 7. The CDR3 loop spans 16 amino acids. The CDR3 DNA follows: TGTGCCAGCAGTTACTCTCCTAGCGGATCTCACAATGAGCAGTTCTTC. Translating it yields CASSYSPSGSHNEQFF.

The chain couples TRBV7-6 to TRBJ2-7, with D possibly being TRBD2 (5 bases). This CDR3 contains 17 residues. Germline CDR1 reads SGHVS; CDR2 reads FNYEAQ. The V gene lost 0 bases and the J gene lost 0 bases, with 15 bases spanning the gap. CDR3 protein: CASSLALRTGSSYEQYF. The CDR3, as DNA: TGTGCCAGCAGCTTAGCGTTGCGGACGGGGAGCTCCTACGAGCAGTACTTC.

The chain carries TRBV2 and TRBJ2-7; D unclear. Germline values: CDR1 SNHLY, CDR2 FYNNEI. Trimming pared 6 bases from V and 9 bases from J, leaving 15 bases between. CDR3 length: 12 residues. CDR3 DNA: TGTGCCAGCAGCGTGGAGCCTTTCCGGCAGTACTTC. Amino acids: CASSVEPFRQYF.

The chain combines TRBV19 with TRBJ2-6; D unresolved. CDR1 and CDR2 (germline): LNHDA, SQIVND (reference sequence). V was pared by 4 bases and J by 3 bases, with 13 bases between. The CDR3 sequence is 16 residues long. The CDR3 spells CASSTVRVYGANVLTF. The CDR3 DNA sequence: TGTGCCAGTAGTACCGTCCGGGTTTATGGGGCCAACGTCCTGACTTTC.

The genes are TRBV5-6 and TRBJ2-5; D gene uncertain. Germline lookup yields CDR1 SGHDT and CDR2 YYEEEE. This CDR3 contains 15 residues. The V gene lost 0 bases and the J gene lost 1 base, with 10 bases spanning the gap. CDR3 coding DNA: TGTGCCAGCAGCTTGGCTGTAGGCCGCCAAGAGACCCAGTACTTC. It specifies CASSLAVGRQETQYF.

V gene TRBV18 combines with J gene TRBJ2-7, with 10 bases matching TRBD2. CDR3 size: 13 residues. The germline V gene has CDR1 KGHSH and CDR2 LQKENI. With V trimmed by 2 bases and J by 10 bases, 5 bases remained unmatched. The CDR3 DNA sequence: TGTGCCAGCTCACCAATCAGCGGGGGGGATCAGTACTTC. Its translation: CASSPISGGDQYF.

The chain employs TRBV7-2 and TRBJ1-1; D is unresolved. The CDR3 is 15 amino acids. V was pared by 5 bases and J by 1 base, with 14 bases between. Germline V gene sequence: CDR1 SGHTA, CDR2 FQGNSA. The CDR3 region is CASSPGGWSNTEAFF. The CDR3 DNA follows: TGTGCCAGCAGCCCAGGAGGATGGTCGAACACTGAAGCTTTCTTT.

This clone was recorded only once. This chain joins TRBV18 and TRBJ2-2; 14 bases are a match to TRBD2. The J segment lost 5 bases and the V segment lost 3 bases, leaving 2 bases of the junction unmatched. The CDR3 length is 16 residues. Germline CDR1 and CDR2: KGHSH and LQKENI. The DNA for the CDR3 is TGTGCCAGCTCACCGGGACTAGCGGGAGTAACCGGGGAGCTGTTTTTT. It encodes CASSPGLAGVTGELFF. The full variable domain, rest sourced from reference TRBV18 and TRBJ2-2, is NAGVMQNPRHLVRRRGQEARLRCSPMKGHSHVYWYRQLPEEGLKFMVYLQKENIIDESGMPKERFSAEFPKEGPSILRIQQVVRGDSAAYFCASSPGLAGVTGELFFGEGSRLTVL.

V and J are TRBV19 and TRBJ1-1; 9 bases match TRBD1. The CDR3 totals 14 residues. Germline CDR1 and CDR2: LNHDA and SQIVND (reference sequence). V dropped 5 bases and J dropped 3; count of bases not matched to a gene: 4. CDR3 sequence: CASSPGTGYTEAFF. The CDR3 region has the DNA TGTGCCAGTAGTCCCGGGACAGGGTACACTGAAGCTTTCTTT.

V is TRBV15 and J is TRBJ2-5, with TRBD2 matching 8 bases. The length of the CDR3 is 16 residues. V shed 1 base and J 3 bases; nucleotides not matched to a gene: 7. Germline CDR1 reads LNHNV; CDR2 reads YYDKDF (reference sequence). The CDR3 bases are TGTGCCACCAGCAGAGGGCACAGCGGGGGAGAAGAGACCCAGTACTTC. Translating it yields CATSRGHSGGEETQYF.

The chain is built from TRBV11-2 and TRBJ2-7; 11 bases align to TRBD1. The V and J ends lost 5 bases and 5 bases, in that order; junction bases with no gene match: 8. Germline V gene sequence: CDR1 SGHAT, CDR2 FQNNGV. The CDR3 length is 15 residues. The chain's CDR3 is CASSKPGTGGHEQYF. As DNA, the CDR3 is TGTGCCAGCAGCAAACCCGGGACAGGGGGGCACGAGCAGTACTTC.

This rearrangement joins TRBV6-1 to TRBJ1-5; 7 positions agree with TRBD1. The J segment lost 7 bases and the V segment lost 0 bases, leaving 12 bases of the junction unmatched. Germline values: CDR1 MNHNS, CDR2 SASEGT. CDR3 length: 17 residues. CDR3 protein: CASSEALGGANEQPQHF. The CDR3, as DNA: TGTGCCAGCAGTGAAGCGTTAGGGGGCGCAAACGAACAGCCCCAGCATTTT.

Only a few counts were recorded for this clone. This chain joins TRBV7-2 and TRBJ2-2, with D unclear. CDR1 is SGHTA, CDR2 FQGNSA, per germline. The CDR3 runs 11 residues. Trimming shortened V by 5 bases and J by 7 bases, and 5 bases separated the two germline ends. The CDR3 bases are TGTGCCAGCAGCCCCCACGGGGAGCTGTTTTTT. This gives the protein CASSPHGELFF.

The CDR3 DNA follows: TGTGCCAGTAGTATTCAGCGCAACTCCTACAATGAGCAGTTCTTC. Amino acids: CASSIQRNSYNEQFF. This sequence joins TRBV19 and TRBJ2-1; no reliable D call. Germline values: CDR1 LNHDA, CDR2 SQIVND (reference sequence). This CDR3 has 15 residues. V was shortened by 3 bases and J by 0 bases, with 9 bases between the two germline ends.

This clone was counted once. The chain combines TRBV19 with TRBJ1-4; 9 bases are shared with TRBD1. The germline V gene encodes CDR1 LNHDA and CDR2 SQIVND (reference sequence). The J segment lost 8 bases and the V segment lost 5 bases, leaving 9 bases of the junction unmatched. This CDR3 spans 15 amino acids. The CDR3 sequence is CASSRASTGGEKLFF. In DNA, the CDR3 is TGTGCCAGTAGTCGGGCATCGACAGGGGGGGAAAAACTGTTTTTT.

This clone was found once. V gene TRBV13 combines with J gene TRBJ1-1; 7 bases agree with TRBD1. Germline trimming cut 2 bases from V and 4 bases from J; bases unmatched to any gene: 4. The CDR3 sequence is 14 residues long. The V gene's germline CDR1 is PRHDT and CDR2 FYEKMQ (reference sequence). The CDR3 loop reads CASSLRAGGTEAFF. The CDR3 coding sequence is TGTGCCAGCAGCTTAAGGGCAGGGGGCACTGAAGCTTTCTTT.

The chain links TRBV30 to TRBJ1-1; a weak D match, TRBD1 (5 bases). The CDR3 runs 10 residues. With 7 bases removed from V and 6 bases from J, the gap between germline ends came to 9 bases. Germline CDR1 GTSNPN, CDR2 SVGIG (reference sequence). The CDR3 DNA reads TGTGCCTCCCAGGGTCCTGAAGCTTTCTTT. Translating it yields CASQGPEAFF.